The source of this TCR beta chain is a study of T cell repertoires in cytomegalovirus infection. This clonotype occurred a few times. Its cognate antigen is unknown. TCRdb ran MiXCR on the reads and lists one entry per CDR3 protein. The sample lists roughly 860,000 distinct CDR3 sequences, around a third occurring once. Trimming took 3 bases from V and 4 from J; bases not matched to a gene: 9. From germline, CDR1 is KGHDR and CDR2 SFDVKD. The CDR3 has 16 amino acids. The chain links TRBV24-1 to TRBJ1-2; 8 nucleotides align to TRBD1. The source material was cultured CD8+ T cells from PBMCs, sampled from culture after CMV antigen stimulation. The receptor comes from a human donor in good health (CMV status not recorded). Some clones in this sample may be carry-over from other donors' samples. CDR3 amino acids: CATSDREDREPYGYTF. As DNA, the CDR3 is TGTGCCACCAGTGATCGAGAGGACAGGGAACCCTATGGCTACACCTTC.